These T cell receptor beta chains were read from a single sample in a study of blood T cells in healthy people across ages. TCRdb fed the 5' RACE reads into MiXCR, producing one record per CDR3 protein. The repertoire holds about 800,000 distinct CDR3 sequences, with 25% as singletons. These records were also assigned to another study, of T cells of mothers and their children.

The sample consisted of blood. All receptors come from a boy aged 5 to 17 in good health. Each CDR3 is given with its conserved first and last residue. The D gene is left open where the match is weak. The listing skips clone size in some rows; elsewhere it reads once, few, many or a size class.

few	NA	TRBV28	TRBJ1-4	CASRPPGGEKLFF	TGTGCCAGCCGACCGCCTGGGGGGGAAAAACTGTTTTTT
few	NA	TRBV27	TRBJ2-7	CASSLSGHRGSYEQYF	TGTGCCAGCAGTTTGTCGGGACACCGAGGGTCCTACGAGCAGTACTTC
NA	NA	TRBV5-1	TRBJ2-2	CASSFPPDRNTGELFF	TGCGCCAGCAGCTTCCCTCCGGACAGGAACACCGGGGAGCTGTTTTTT
NA	NA	TRBV6-5	TRBJ2-3	CASSPWAGADTQYF	TGTGCCAGCAGTCCCTGGGCGGGTGCGGATACGCAGTATTTT
NA	NA	TRBV6-2/TRBV6-3	TRBJ2-7	CASSYPGPHYEQYF	TGTGCCAGCAGTTACCCCGGACCTCACTACGAGCAGTACTTC
NA	TRBD1	TRBV29-1	TRBJ2-2	CSAGQGDTGELFF	TGCAGCGCGGGACAGGGAGACACCGGGGAGCTGTTTTTT
NA	TRBD2	TRBV29-1	TRBJ2-5	CSVDLAGGLTQYF	TGCAGCGTTGATCTAGCGGGGGGACTGACCCAGTACTTC
few	TRBD1	TRBV28	TRBJ2-7	CASSLGTELEQYF	TGTGCCAGCAGTTTGGGGACAGAACTGGAGCAGTACTTC
NA	TRBD2	TRBV28	TRBJ2-1	CASSLRGLAEYNEQFF	TGTGCCAGCAGTTTAAGGGGACTAGCGGAGTACAATGAGCAGTTCTTC
NA	NA	TRBV7-9	TRBJ2-7	CASTNSGPRYEQYF	TGTGCCAGCACCAACTCCGGACCGCGCTACGAGCAGTACTTC
many	TRBD2	TRBV5-1	TRBJ2-1	CASSGGTSGSRVQFF	TGCGCCAGCAGCGGCGGGACTAGCGGGAGCAGGGTGCAGTTCTTC
few	NA	TRBV7-6	TRBJ2-7	CASSRSPDAYEQYF	TGTGCCAGCAGCAGAAGTCCAGACGCCTACGAGCAGTACTTC
few	TRBD1	TRBV11-2	TRBJ1-5	CASSLDRGGGRQPQHF	TGTGCCAGCAGCTTAGATCGGGGAGGGGGCCGGCAGCCCCAGCATTTT
NA	TRBD1	TRBV28	TRBJ2-1	CASRLQGLDEQFF	TGTGCCAGCCGGTTACAGGGGCTAGATGAGCAGTTCTTC
few	NA	TRBV20-1	TRBJ2-3	CSARAVSGDTQYF	TGCAGTGCTAGAGCCGTCTCGGGAGATACGCAGTATTTT
NA	NA	TRBV7-2	TRBJ2-3	CASSLVGVGDTQYF	TGTGCCAGCAGCTTAGTGGGAGTTGGCGATACGCAGTATTTT
NA	TRBD2	TRBV27	TRBJ2-3	CASKDGGGAGGTQYF	TGTGCCAGCAAAGATGGCGGGGGGGCCGGGGGTACGCAGTATTTT
NA	TRBD1	TRBV5-1	TRBJ2-1	CASSLGQGPFRRFF	TGCGCCAGCAGCTTGGGACAGGGCCCCTTTCGACGGTTCTTC
few	TRBD2	TRBV10-3	TRBJ2-1	CAISGGAADEQFF	TGTGCCATCAGCGGGGGGGCCGCGGATGAGCAGTTCTTC
few	NA	TRBV28	TRBJ2-4	CASSFRVPPRNIQYF	TGTGCCAGCAGTTTCAGGGTCCCTCCCCGAAACATTCAGTACTTC
NA	NA	TRBV29-1	TRBJ2-7	CSVAESTTYEQYF	TGCAGCGTGGCGGAATCAACGACCTACGAGCAGTACTTC
NA	NA	TRBV7-8	TRBJ2-3	CASSEDSRVTDTQYF	TGTGCCAGCAGCGAGGACAGCCGGGTAACTGATACGCAGTATTTT
few	NA	TRBV20-1	TRBJ2-1	CSAREVSAGPSYNEQFF	TGCAGTGCTAGAGAGGTATCGGCTGGTCCGAGTTACAATGAGCAGTTCTTC
few	TRBD1	TRBV7-9	TRBJ1-2	CASTEQGATDGYTF	TGTGCCAGCACCGAACAGGGGGCCACGGATGGCTACACCTTC
NA	NA	TRBV5-1	TRBJ1-1	CASSLPALNTEAFF	TGCGCCAGCAGCTTGCCAGCCCTGAACACTGAAGCTTTCTTT
NA	NA	TRBV2	TRBJ2-4	CASSIDRSLAKNIQYF	TGTGCCAGCAGCATCGACAGGTCCTTAGCCAAAAACATTCAGTACTTC
few	NA	TRBV2	TRBJ1-5	CASSEALGTDNQPQHF	TGTGCCAGCAGTGAAGCGCTAGGGACCGACAATCAGCCCCAGCATTTT
NA	NA	TRBV4-1	TRBJ2-7	CASSQGTPPGLEQYF	TGCGCCAGCAGCCAAGGGACACCTCCGGGGCTCGAGCAGTACTTC